These 20 T cell receptor beta chains originate from one sample sequenced in a study of blood T cell repertoires in COVID-19 (dated by TCRdb to the early 2020s). Library creation used the immunoSEQ multiplex PCR assay. TCRdb obtained this table from immuneACCESS and retained in-frame rearrangements with V and J assigned. These tables miss some clones; where compared with another copy, unresolved V genes account for less than half of the shortfall, and the remainder is unexplained. This sample gives approximately 350,000 clones in total; roughly 90% of them show up just once. Of the sample, 2.5% to 3% falls within the top ten clones. The specimen was PBMCs or T cells enriched from blood (not recorded which). The source of these receptors is a woman in her thirties who had recovered from COVID-19.

CDR3 loop: CASSLGTTSSGYTF. CDR3 bases: TGTGCCAGCAGCTTGGGGACAACAAGTTCGGGCTACACCTTC. The chain couples TRBV7-9 to TRBJ1-2; D possibly corresponds to TRBD1 (6 bases). V shed 3 bases and J shed 8 bases, with 16 bases lying between them. This CDR3 is 14 amino acids long. In germline, CDR1 is SEHNR, CDR2 FQNEAQ (reference sequence).

CDR3 region: CASSYSRGQEQYF. The CDR3 DNA reads TGTGCCAGCAGTTACAGCAGGGGGCAAGAGCAGTACTTC. J is TRBJ2-7 and V is TRBV27; 8 bases line up with TRBD1. This CDR3 is built from 13 residues. Germline CDR1 MNHEY, CDR2 SMNVEV (reference sequence). With 4 bases clipped from V and 7 bases from J, the junction kept 6 bases outside the gene matches.

The sample holds one count of this clone. CDR3 residues: CASNLGGQSTDTQYF. The CDR3 coding sequence is TGTGCCAGCAACCTCGGCGGACAGAGCACAGATACGCAGTATTTT. The chain couples TRBV25-1 to TRBJ2-3, with D maybe TRBD1 (6 bases). The germline V gene encodes CDR1 MGHDK and CDR2 SYGVNS. V lost 7 bases and J lost 0, with 14 bases in between. This CDR3 has 15 amino acids.

The V call is TRBV20-1, the J call TRBJ2-1; 8 bases line up with TRBD2. Per germline, CDR1 DFQATT and CDR2 SNEGSKA (reference sequence). The CDR3 is 14 amino acids. Trimming cost V 3 bases and J 3 bases; bases outside gene matches: 4. CDR3 sequence (DNA): TGCAGTGCTAGTTGGCTAGCGGGCTACAATGAGCAGTTCTTC. It encodes CSASWLAGYNEQFF.

The CDR3 DNA sequence: TGCGCCAGCAGCCCGGACCTAGCTGAGGCCTACGAGCAGTACTTC. The encoded protein is CASSPDLAEAYEQYF. The rearrangement links TRBV5-1 to TRBJ2-7; TRBD2 is a possible D gene (5 bases). This CDR3 contains 15 residues. Germline V lookup: CDR1 SGHRS, CDR2 YFSETQ. V was shortened by 4 bases and J by 2 bases, with 16 bases between the two germline ends.

J is TRBJ2-7 and V is TRBV7-6; D perhaps matches TRBD1 (6 bases). The CDR3 has 15 amino acids. CDR1 is SGHVS, CDR2 FNYEAQ, per germline. Trimming removed 5 bases from V and 4 bases from J, with 18 bases in between. The CDR3 sequence is CASSQGPRGFYEQYF. CDR3 bases: TGTGCCAGCAGCCAGGGGCCTAGAGGGTTTTACGAGCAGTACTTC.

Points on this clone: This CDR3 is also generated by other DNA sequences in the sample. This chain connects TRBV6-5 to TRBJ1-2; 8 nucleotides line up with TRBD1. The CDR3 length is 14 residues. Germline CDR1 MNHEY, CDR2 SVGAGI. V lost 2 bases and J lost 2; bases outside the gene matches: 1. The CDR3 spells CASSYGQGNYGYTF. The CDR3 nucleotides are TGTGCCAGCAGTTACGGACAGGGCAACTATGGCTACACCTTC.

This clone was observed a few times. The chain uses TRBV6-1 and TRBJ2-1; 7 nucleotides agree with TRBD1. The CDR3 sequence is 15 residues long. V was clipped by 2 bases and J by 10 bases; unmatched bases: 11. CDR1 and CDR2 (germline): MNHNS, SASEGT. This chain's CDR3 is CASSERDSVLGEQFF. The CDR3, as DNA: TGTGCCAGCAGTGAAAGGGACAGCGTCCTGGGGGAGCAGTTCTTC.

This sequence joins TRBV14 and TRBJ2-7; TRBD2 aligns across 7 bases. Germline loops: CDR1 SGHDN, CDR2 FVKESK. The CDR3 runs to 14 residues. V gave up 0 bases and J gave up 6 bases; unmatched junction bases: 5. The CDR3 loop is CASSQDRTSSEQYF. The CDR3 coding sequence is TGTGCCAGCAGCCAAGATCGGACTAGTTCCGAGCAGTACTTC.

This rearrangement joins TRBV5-1 to TRBJ1-4, with 9 bases lining up with TRBD1. The CDR3 runs to 15 residues. Germline CDR1 and CDR2: SGHRS and YFSETQ. V lost 0 bases to trimming and J lost 9 bases; unmatched junction nucleotides: 6. The CDR3 DNA sequence: TGCGCCAGCAGCTTGGAACAGGGGGCTTGGAAAAAACTGTTTTTT. It is translated as CASSLEQGAWKKLFF.

This clone has only a few counts. This chain joins TRBV3-1 (or the pseudogene TRBV3-2) and TRBJ2-3; no definite D call. The CDR3 contains 18 residues. Trimming took off 1 base at V and 1 base at J, with 18 bases between the two ends. Germline loops: CDR1 LGHDT, CDR2 YNNKEL (reference sequence). CDR3 DNA sequence: TGTGCCAGCAGCCAAGGAGTAGAGTGGAGTCAAGGCACAGATACGCAGTATTTT. It translates to CASSQGVEWSQGTDTQYF.

The chain combines TRBV18 with TRBJ1-5; no definite D call. CDR3 size: 14 residues. Germline assignment: CDR1 KGHSH and CDR2 LQKENI. Trimming stripped 5 bases from V and 7 bases from J, with 15 bases between. The DNA of the CDR3 is TGTGCCAGCTCAGCGGAATTAACGGGACAGCCCCAGCATTTT. Translation: CASSAELTGQPQHF.

This clone occurred once. The J gene is TRBJ2-7, the V gene TRBV4-1; D is unclear. From germline, CDR1 is MGHRA and CDR2 YSYEKL. V dropped 1 base and J dropped 0 bases, with 4 bases sitting between them. This CDR3 has 13 residues. The CDR3 nucleotides are TGCGCCAGCAGCCAAGTGGCCTCCTACGAGCAGTACTTC. This encodes CASSQVASYEQYF.

The chain joins TRBV3-1 (or the pseudogene TRBV3-2) to TRBJ2-7; D unresolved. This CDR3 spans 12 amino acids. Trimming took 6 bases from V and 7 from J, leaving 13 bases between them. CDR1 is LGHDT, CDR2 YNNKEL, per germline (reference sequence). CDR3 region: CASSWRRLEQYF. In DNA form, the CDR3 reads TGTGCCAGCAGTTGGAGACGATTAGAGCAGTACTTC.

This clone came up once. This chain connects TRBV6-5 to TRBJ2-3, with TRBD2 matching 7 bases. CDR1 and CDR2 from the germline V gene are MNHEY and SVGAGI. This CDR3 spans 13 amino acids. V lost 3 bases to trimming and J lost 5 bases; unmatched junction nucleotides: 2. CDR3 sequence reads: CASSYPGGDTQYF. In DNA, the CDR3 is TGTGCCAGCAGTTATCCGGGGGGAGATACGCAGTATTTT.

This chain links TRBV12-3 or TRBV12-4 with TRBJ1-1; D unresolved. V was cut by 3 bases and J by 3 bases, with 5 bases left in between. This CDR3 region has 12 residues. As DNA, the CDR3 is TGTGCCAGCAGTTTCTCGGACACTGAAGCTTTCTTT. This encodes CASSFSDTEAFF.

This clone was seen only once. The chain joins TRBV5-5 to TRBJ2-4; a weak D match, TRBD1 (6 bases). In germline, CDR1 is SGHKS, CDR2 YYEKEE (reference sequence). This CDR3 region has 16 residues. The V and J ends lost 2 bases and 0 bases respectively, with 12 bases between them. The CDR3 sequence is CASSFEGGVAKNIQYF. The CDR3 bases are TGTGCCAGCAGCTTCGAAGGGGGAGTAGCCAAAAACATTCAGTACTTC.

The rearrangement joins TRBV3-1 (or the pseudogene TRBV3-2) to TRBJ2-2; tentatively, D is TRBD1 (6 bases). Trimming pared 3 bases from V and 7 bases from J, leaving 9 bases between. The germline V gene encodes CDR1 LGHDT and CDR2 YNNKEL (reference sequence). The CDR3 extends over 13 amino acids. CDR3 protein: CASSHRGDGELFF. CDR3 nucleotides: TGTGCCAGCAGCCACAGGGGTGACGGGGAGCTGTTTTTT.

This chain connects TRBV15 to TRBJ2-7, with D tentatively TRBD2 (7 bases). Trimming took 3 bases from V and 2 from J, leaving 17 bases between them. Germline V CDR1 and CDR2: LNHNV, YYDKDF (reference sequence). The CDR3 has 16 residues. As DNA, the CDR3 is TGTGCCACCAGCAGGGGAGGGGGGGCGACGACCTACGAGCAGTACTTC. Protein: CATSRGGGATTYEQYF.

The rearrangement links TRBV7-9 to TRBJ2-2, with a tentative D call TRBD1 (6 bases). With 5 bases removed from V and 11 bases from J, the gap between germline ends came to 12 bases. The CDR3 sequence is 12 residues long. CDR1 and CDR2 from the germline V gene are SEHNR and FQNEAQ (reference sequence). In DNA form, the CDR3 reads TGTGCCAGCAGCGGGGGCACGCCCGAGCTGTTTTTT. Its protein is CASSGGTPELFF.